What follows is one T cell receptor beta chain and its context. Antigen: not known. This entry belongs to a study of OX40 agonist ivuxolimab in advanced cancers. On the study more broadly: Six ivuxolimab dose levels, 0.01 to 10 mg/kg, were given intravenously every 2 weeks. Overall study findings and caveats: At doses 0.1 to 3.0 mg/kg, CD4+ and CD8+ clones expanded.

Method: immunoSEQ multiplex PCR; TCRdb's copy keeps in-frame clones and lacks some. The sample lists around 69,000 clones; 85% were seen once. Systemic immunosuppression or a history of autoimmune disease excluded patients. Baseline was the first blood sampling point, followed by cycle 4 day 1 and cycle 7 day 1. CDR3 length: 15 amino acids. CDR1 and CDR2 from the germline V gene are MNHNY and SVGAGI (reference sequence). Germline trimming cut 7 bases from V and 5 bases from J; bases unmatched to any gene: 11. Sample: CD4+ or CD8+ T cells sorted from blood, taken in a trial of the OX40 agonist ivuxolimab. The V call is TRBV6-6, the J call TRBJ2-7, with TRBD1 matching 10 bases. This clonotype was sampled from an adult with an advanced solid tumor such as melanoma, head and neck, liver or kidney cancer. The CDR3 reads CASKDGRQGAHEQYF. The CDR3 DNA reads TGTGCCAGCAAAGACGGGAGACAGGGGGCCCACGAGCAGTACTTC.